Each of the 27 T cell receptor beta chains below was sequenced from the same sample in a study of T cells in Graves' hyperthyroidism and ophthalmopathy. RNA transcripts yielded amplified TCR beta CDR3 regions. HTBI primers drove first-round RT-PCR of the TCR CDR3. One entry per CDR3 protein results from TCRdb running MiXCR on the multiplex PCR reads. Counted here are over 450,000 distinct CDR3 sequences, 13% to 15% occurring once; the ten biggest clones make up about a sixth. Sequenced input: blood. These receptor sequences come from a woman younger than 35 with Graves' hyperthyroidism.

The chain joins TRBV12-5 to TRBJ2-7; TRBD1 or TRBD2 may be the D gene (5 bases each). The CDR3 spans 14 residues. Germline assignment: CDR1 LGHNT and CDR2 FRNRAP. The V and J ends lost 2 bases and 2 bases respectively, with 10 bases between them. CDR3 nucleotide sequence: TGTGCTAGTGGTTTGAGAGGGGTTACCTACGAGCAGTACTTC. Protein product: CASGLRGVTYEQYF.

This clonotype has ten or more counts. This chain connects TRBV7-3 to TRBJ2-1; D is ambiguous. The CDR3 spans 16 residues. Per germline, CDR1 SGHTA and CDR2 FQGTGA. V was cut by 5 bases and J by 4 bases, with 18 bases left in between. CDR3 DNA: TGTGCCAGCAGCATCTCTCTCGCGACTCGATACAATGAGCAGTTCTTC. It translates to CASSISLATRYNEQFF.

This clonotype occurred many times. This chain connects TRBV12-3 or TRBV12-4 to TRBJ1-5; D might be TRBD1 (5 bases). The CDR3 covers 14 residues. V lost 6 bases and J lost 4, with 13 bases in between. As DNA, the CDR3 is TGTGCCAGCAGAACCGGGGCCTCAAATCAGCCCCAGCATTTT. Its protein product is CASRTGASNQPQHF.

The chain has TRBV11-3 and TRBJ1-1; perhaps TRBD1 as D (6 bases). In germline, CDR1 is SGHNT, CDR2 YENEEA. Trimming cost V 5 bases and J 3 bases, with 10 bases left between them. The CDR3 loop spans 13 amino acids. The CDR3 coding sequence is TGTGCCAGCAGCATAAACAGGGACACTGAAGCTTTCTTT. Translated: CASSINRDTEAFF. The variable domain in full, with the rest retrieved from reference TRBV11-3 and TRBJ1-1, is EAGVVQSPRYKIIEKKQPVAFWCNPISGHNTLYWYLQNLGQGPELLIRYENEEAVDDSQLPKDRFSAERLKGVDSTLKIQPAELGDSAVYLCASSINRDTEAFFGQGTRLTVV.

The chain recombines TRBV29-1 with TRBJ2-5; TRBD2 agrees at 7 bases. Germline CDR1 is SQVTM and CDR2 is ANQGSEA. The CDR3 is 16 amino acids. V was clipped by 2 bases and J by 2 bases; unmatched bases: 11. The DNA for the CDR3 is TGCAGCGTTGAAAATGTCCTAGCGGAGATACAAGAGACCCAGTACTTC. This codes for CSVENVLAEIQETQYF.

The rearrangement links TRBV7-9 to TRBJ1-3; a weak D match, TRBD1 (6 bases). Trimming left V 3 bases short and J 7 bases short, with 13 bases between. Germline CDR1 and CDR2: SEHNR and FQNEAQ (reference sequence). The CDR3 extends over 14 amino acids. The CDR3 sequence: CASSFYREVNTIYF. The CDR3 DNA reads as TGTGCCAGCAGCTTCTACAGGGAGGTGAACACCATATATTTT.

In this sample, this clonotype turned up many times. The chain has TRBV11-3 and TRBJ1-5; D remains ambiguous. CDR3 length: 13 residues. Trimming cost V 1 base and J 7 bases, with 8 bases left between them. Germline V gene lookup returns CDR1 SGHNT and CDR2 YENEEA. DNA for the CDR3: TGTGCCAGCAGCTTAGGGGTGGACCAGCCCCAGCATTTT. Its protein is CASSLGVDQPQHF.

This clonotype occurred once. V usage is TRBV19 and J usage is TRBJ1-4; D call uncertain. V was cut by 5 bases and J by 3 bases, with 10 bases left in between. The CDR3 runs to 14 residues. In germline, CDR1 is LNHDA, CDR2 SQIVND (reference sequence). CDR3 loop: CASSPDLANEKLFF. As DNA, the CDR3 is TGTGCCAGTAGTCCAGATTTGGCTAATGAAAAACTGTTTTTT.

This clonotype was detected ten times or more. This chain joins TRBV5-5 and TRBJ1-5; the match to TRBD1 covers 9 bases. The germline CDR1 and CDR2 sequences are SGHKS and YYEKEE (reference sequence). With V trimmed by 2 bases and J by 2 bases, 14 bases remained unmatched. The CDR3 length is 19 residues. The CDR3 loop is CASSFQYLETGGRNQPQHF. The CDR3 DNA reads as TGTGCCAGCAGCTTCCAATATCTCGAGACAGGGGGTCGCAATCAGCCCCAGCATTTT.

This clonotype was recorded a few times. The chain is built from TRBV7-9 and TRBJ2-1; 9 bases match TRBD2. J lost 2 bases, V lost 6 bases, and 5 bases had no gene match. This CDR3 has 15 amino acids. Germline V CDR1 and CDR2: SEHNR, FQNEAQ (reference sequence). Here the CDR3 DNA reads TGTGCCAGCAGGTTGACTAGCGGAGCCTACAATGAGCAGTTCTTC. Amino acids: CASRLTSGAYNEQFF. Combining the CDR3 with reference TRBV7-9 and TRBJ2-1 gives the whole variable domain DTGVSQNPRHKITKRGQNVTFRCDPISEHNRLYWYRQTLGQGPEFLTYFQNEAQLEKSRLLSDRFSAERPKGSFSTLEIQRTEQGDSAMYLCASRLTSGAYNEQFFGPGTRLTVL.

The table lists this clonotype with many counts. The chain has TRBV9 and TRBJ1-4; 7 bases match TRBD1. The CDR3 is 15 amino acids. Losses at the gene ends were 3 bases for V and 3 bases for J; bases not matched to a gene: 5. The germline V gene has CDR1 SGDLS and CDR2 YYNGEE. This CDR3 reads CASSADRVANEKLFF. In nucleotides, the CDR3 is TGTGCCAGCAGCGCAGACAGGGTGGCTAATGAAAAACTGTTTTTT.

The table lists this clonotype with a few counts. The chain links TRBV4-1 to TRBJ2-5; D uncertain. The CDR3 totals 15 residues. The V end lost 1 base, the J end lost 2 bases, and 11 bases lay between the germline ends. Germline V gene lookup returns CDR1 MGHRA and CDR2 YSYEKL. The CDR3 spells CASSQADSHQETQYF. The CDR3 DNA is TGCGCCAGCAGCCAAGCAGACTCCCATCAAGAGACCCAGTACTTC.

The CDR3 DNA reads TGCAGTGCTAGAGATTGGGGACAGCCCGGTCAGCCCCAGCATTTT. This encodes CSARDWGQPGQPQHF. V usage is TRBV20-1 and J usage is TRBJ1-5, with 7 bases that match TRBD1. The CDR3 runs 15 residues. V dropped 0 bases and J dropped 6; count of bases not matched to a gene: 8. Germline V gene sequence: CDR1 DFQATT, CDR2 SNEGSKA (reference sequence).

This clonotype has ten or more counts. V gene TRBV11-2 combines with J gene TRBJ2-1; 8 nucleotides align to TRBD2. The CDR3 runs 16 residues. Germline V gene sequence: CDR1 SGHAT, CDR2 FQNNGV. V gave up 5 bases and J gave up 4 bases; unmatched junction bases: 10. CDR3 residues: CASSPRLAGIYNEQFF. In DNA form, the CDR3 reads TGTGCCAGCAGCCCCCGGTTAGCGGGAATATACAATGAGCAGTTCTTC. The full variable domain, its missing parts supplied by reference TRBV11-2 and TRBJ2-1, is EAGVAQSPRYKIIEKRQSVAFWCNPISGHATLYWYQQILGQGPKLLIQFQNNGVVDDSQLPKDRFSAERLKGVDSTLKIQPAKLEDSAVYLCASSPRLAGIYNEQFFGPGTRLTVL.

There are many counts of this clonotype. The V and J genes are TRBV28 and TRBJ1-1, with D perhaps matching TRBD1 (5 bases). V lost 5 bases, J lost 4 bases, and 11 bases lay in between. Germline V gene lookup returns CDR1 MDHEN and CDR2 SYDVKM. The CDR3 loop spans 13 amino acids. Here the CDR3 DNA reads TGTGCCAGCAGTCGGTGGGGGGGCACTGAAGCTTTCTTT. This codes for CASSRWGGTEAFF. The whole variable domain, remainder taken from reference TRBV28 and TRBJ1-1, is DVKVTQSSRYLVKRTGEKVFLECVQDMDHENMFWYRQDPGLGLRLIYFSYDVKMKEKGDIPEGYSVSREKKERFSLILESASTNQTSMYLCASSRWGGTEAFFGQGTRLTVV.

The CDR3 reads CASKRSRDRVLEAFF. CDR3 nucleotides: TGTGCCAGTAAAAGGTCCCGGGACAGGGTGCTTGAAGCTTTCTTT. The rearrangement links TRBV19 to TRBJ1-1, with TRBD1 matching 9 bases. The germline V gene encodes CDR1 LNHDA and CDR2 SQIVND (reference sequence). V was clipped by 7 bases and J by 7 bases; unmatched bases: 13. The CDR3 runs to 15 residues. The variable domain in full, with the rest retrieved from reference TRBV19 and TRBJ1-1, is DGGITQSPKYLFRKEGQNVTLSCEQNLNHDAMYWYRQDPGQGLRLIYYSQIVNDFQKGDIAEGYSVSREKKESFPLTVTSAQKNPTAFYLCASKRSRDRVLEAFFGQGTRLTVV.

The V and J genes are TRBV14 and TRBJ2-3; D not certain. CDR1 SGHDN and CDR2 FVKESK come from the germline V gene. Deletions cut 5 bases from V and 2 bases from J, with 11 bases between. The CDR3 length is 14 residues. CDR3 nucleotide sequence: TGTGCCAGCAGCGTGAGAATCTACACAGATACGCAGTATTTT. Translated, it gives CASSVRIYTDTQYF.

At least ten counts were recorded for this clonotype. The chain recombines TRBV19 with TRBJ1-3; TRBD1 matches 8 bases. CDR1 is LNHDA and CDR2 is SQIVND in the germline V gene (reference sequence). Trimming took 6 bases from V and 5 from J; bases not matched to a gene: 6. This CDR3 contains 14 residues. CDR3 amino acids: CASRVDRERNTIYF. The CDR3 coding sequence is TGTGCCAGTAGGGTGGACAGGGAAAGAAACACCATATATTTT.

Many counts were recorded for this clonotype. This sequence joins TRBV12-3 or TRBV12-4 and TRBJ2-2; perhaps TRBD2 as D (5 bases). Trimming cost V 6 bases and J 6 bases, with 14 bases left between them. This CDR3 contains 14 residues. The CDR3, as DNA: TGTGCCAGCAGGCCCATAGTTAGCGCCGGGGAGCTGTTTTTT. This codes for CASRPIVSAGELFF.

The sample holds a few counts of this clonotype. The chain uses TRBV19 and TRBJ1-5; no clear D gene. With 0 bases removed from V and 8 bases from J, the gap between germline ends came to 11 bases. The CDR3 runs 14 residues. Germline V lookup: CDR1 LNHDA, CDR2 SQIVND (reference sequence). The CDR3 reads CASSIDRGWEPQHF. DNA for the CDR3: TGTGCCAGTAGTATAGACCGGGGATGGGAGCCCCAGCATTTT.

This clonotype was recorded many times. The V and J genes are TRBV29-1 and TRBJ1-2; D remains ambiguous. Trimming removed 0 bases at V and 8 bases at J, with 13 bases between. This CDR3 comprises 13 residues. Germline values: CDR1 SQVTM, CDR2 ANQGSEA. The CDR3 reads CSVEESAQAGYTF. The CDR3 coding sequence is TGCAGCGTTGAAGAGTCAGCCCAGGCCGGCTACACCTTC.

The sample holds many counts of this clonotype. The V gene is TRBV11-2, the J gene TRBJ1-6, with D hard to call. The CDR3 covers 13 residues. CDR1 and CDR2 (germline): SGHAT, FQNNGV. V lost 5 bases, J lost 7 bases, and 9 bases lay in between. CDR3: CASSPSPNSPLHF. The CDR3 region has the DNA TGTGCCAGCAGCCCAAGCCCGAATTCACCCCTCCACTTT. The full variable domain, with the rest looked up from reference TRBV11-2 and TRBJ1-6, is EAGVAQSPRYKIIEKRQSVAFWCNPISGHATLYWYQQILGQGPKLLIQFQNNGVVDDSQLPKDRFSAERLKGVDSTLKIQPAKLEDSAVYLCASSPSPNSPLHFGNGTRLTVT.

The J gene is TRBJ2-1, the V gene TRBV6-5, with 8 bases aligning to TRBD1. The CDR3 is made up of 15 amino acids. The V gene end was trimmed by 0 bases and the J gene end by 9 bases; junction bases not matched to a gene: 7. CDR1 is MNHEY, CDR2 SVGAGI, per germline. The CDR3 spells CASSYSGQGTGEQFF. In DNA, the CDR3 is TGTGCCAGCAGTTACTCTGGACAGGGTACGGGTGAGCAGTTCTTC.

In its sample, this clonotype was seen many times. V usage is TRBV28 and J usage is TRBJ1-6; D remains ambiguous. The germline gives CDR1 MDHEN, CDR2 SYDVKM. The CDR3 is 16 residues long. V lost 5 bases and J 0 bases, leaving 11 bases between the germline ends. This CDR3 reads CASSTRLHSYNSPLHF. For the CDR3, the DNA is TGTGCCAGCAGTACCCGACTGCACTCCTATAATTCACCCCTCCACTTT.

The sample holds many counts of this clonotype. The CDR3 reads CSAPGAGGEVWETQYF. The DNA of the CDR3 is TGCAGTGCCCCGGGGGCAGGGGGCGAAGTTTGGGAGACCCAGTACTTC. The chain is built from TRBV20-1 and TRBJ2-5; 8 bases agree with TRBD1. In germline, CDR1 is DFQATT, CDR2 SNEGSKA (reference sequence). V was clipped by 6 bases and J by 5 bases; unmatched bases: 17. The CDR3 covers 16 residues.

A note on this clonotype: A much bigger clone sits one base away, suggesting this may be a read error. The chain's CDR3 is CAISEFERANNEQSF. The DNA for the CDR3 is TGTGCCATCAGTGAGTTCGAGCGGGCCAACAATGAGCAGTCCTTC. The J gene is TRBJ2-1, the V gene TRBV10-3; a possible D gene is TRBD2 (6 bases). CDR1 is ENHRY and CDR2 is SYGVKD in the germline V gene. The CDR3 consists of 15 residues.

This chain connects TRBV7-8 to TRBJ2-1; D may be TRBD1 (6 bases). The CDR3 spans 17 residues. V lost 6 bases to trimming and J lost 0 bases, with 18 bases between them. Germline values: CDR1 SGHVS, CDR2 FQNEAQ. CDR3: CASSLGAILSSYNEQFF. For the CDR3, the DNA is TGTGCCAGCAGTTTGGGGGCCATTTTAAGCTCCTACAATGAGCAGTTCTTC.